This entry lists 18 T cell receptor beta chains sequenced from one sample in a study of beta chain features in type 1 diabetes. Findings and limits, study-wide: For Type 1 diabetes patients, all four CD4+ subsets carried TCRB CDR3s that were moderately but significantly shorter.

Reverse transcription of all isolated RNA meant that expressed TCRB transcripts were sequenced. Assay: immunoSEQ multiplex PCR; the TCRdb copy retains only in-frame clones and omits some. The data contain about 660,000 clones, over 12% of them singletons. For these TCRs, the target antigens are not known. Sequencing was done on a sample of naive CD4+ T cells from blood. The receptors here all came from a man aged 18 to 29 with type 1 diabetes.

This clone showed up just a few times. V is TRBV2 and J is TRBJ2-1, with D perhaps TRBD1 or TRBD2 (5 bases each). Deletions cut 2 bases from V and 7 bases from J, with 15 bases between. Germline V gene data show CDR1 as SNHLY and CDR2 as FYNNEI. This CDR3 is 15 amino acids long. The CDR3 DNA follows: TGTGCCAGCAGTGAAAGGGGACGGAACTCAAATGAGCAGTTCTTC. It translates to CASSERGRNSNEQFF.

V gene TRBV19 combines with J gene TRBJ2-1, with TRBD1 identical over 8 bases. Germline V gene lookup returns CDR1 LNHDA and CDR2 SQIVND (reference sequence). The CDR3 totals 14 residues. Germline trimming cut 2 bases from V and 8 bases from J; bases unmatched to any gene: 5. CDR3 sequence: CASSIRTGIDEQFF. The CDR3 DNA is TGTGCCAGTAGTATAAGGACAGGGATCGATGAGCAGTTCTTC. Based on the CDR3 plus reference TRBV19 and TRBJ2-1, the full variable domain is DGGITQSPKYLFRKEGQNVTLSCEQNLNHDAMYWYRQDPGQGLRLIYYSQIVNDFQKGDIAEGYSVSREKKESFPLTVTSAQKNPTAFYLCASSIRTGIDEQFFGPGTRLTVL.

This clone was found a few times. V usage is TRBV19 and J usage is TRBJ1-2, with D hard to call. Looked up from germline, CDR1 is LNHDA and CDR2 is SQIVND (reference sequence). V was clipped by 9 bases and J by 4 bases, with 9 bases between them. This CDR3 region has 11 residues. CDR3 region: CASTSLYGYTF. In nucleotides, the CDR3 is TGTGCCAGCACGTCCCTCTATGGCTACACCTTC. The whole variable domain, filled in from reference TRBV19 and TRBJ1-2, reads DGGITQSPKYLFRKEGQNVTLSCEQNLNHDAMYWYRQDPGQGLRLIYYSQIVNDFQKGDIAEGYSVSREKKESFPLTVTSAQKNPTAFYLCASTSLYGYTFGSGTRLTVV.

This clone showed up just a few times. The rearrangement links TRBV4-3 to TRBJ2-3; 7 nucleotides agree with TRBD1. This CDR3 is built from 15 residues. J was trimmed by 5 bases and V by 4 bases; bases with no gene match: 9. Looked up from germline, CDR1 is LGHNA and CDR2 is YSLEER. The CDR3: CASSRRGQGIDTQYF. CDR3 bases: TGCGCCAGCAGCCGAAGGGGGCAGGGGATAGATACGCAGTATTTT.

The rearrangement uses TRBV25-1 and TRBJ1-3; TRBD1 matches at 7 bases. Germline V gives CDR1 MGHDK, CDR2 SYGVNS. The trim removed 3 bases at V and 8 bases at J, leaving 13 bases unmatched. This CDR3 has 16 residues. CDR3 bases: TGTGCCAGCAGTGAGGGGGTGGGACAGCATACGGACACCATATATTTT. Encoded protein: CASSEGVGQHTDTIYF.

This clone appeared a few times. The CDR3 here is CASSPSTVDSGETQYF. Here the CDR3 DNA reads TGCGCCAGCAGCCCCTCGACTGTGGACTCAGGGGAGACCCAGTACTTC. The chain couples TRBV5-1 to TRBJ2-5; D may correspond to TRBD1 or TRBD2 (5 bases each). Looked up from germline, CDR1 is SGHRS and CDR2 is YFSETQ. This CDR3 is built from 16 residues. Deletions cut 4 bases from V and 5 bases from J, with 21 bases between.

Regarding this clone: Additional DNA sequences in this sample encode the identical CDR3. The chain recombines TRBV9 with TRBJ1-5; D is undetermined. The CDR3 contains 15 residues. V was cut by 3 bases and J by 0 bases, with 10 bases left in between. CDR1 SGDLS and CDR2 YYNGEE come from the germline V gene. The CDR3 bases are TGTGCCAGCAGCGCTGACGGATATAGCAATCAGCCCCAGCATTTT. This encodes CASSADGYSNQPQHF. Full variable domain (missing parts from reference TRBV9 and TRBJ1-5): DSGVTQTPKHLITATGQRVTLRCSPRSGDLSVYWYQQSLDQGLQFLIQYYNGEERAKGNILERFSAQQFPDLHSELNLSSLELGDSALYFCASSADGYSNQPQHFGDGTRLSIL.

Regarding this clone: One end of the junction is discordant with germline, which a read error may explain. DNA of the CDR3: TGTGCCAGCAGCCTAGCGGGGAGGGCCTCCCACAATGAGCAGTTCTTC. Protein sequence: CASSLAGRASHNEQFF. This sequence joins TRBV5-6 and TRBJ2-1, with 9 bases fitting TRBD2. The germline CDR1 and CDR2 sequences are SGHDT and YYEEEE. This CDR3 contains 16 residues.

The rearrangement links TRBV6-5 to TRBJ1-4; no definite D call. The CDR3 runs 13 residues. In germline, CDR1 is MNHEY, CDR2 SVGAGI. V was shortened by 2 bases and J by 8 bases, with 9 bases between the two germline ends. The CDR3 loop is CASSYTRKEKLFF. The CDR3, as DNA: TGTGCCAGCAGTTACACGAGGAAGGAAAAACTGTTTTTT.

The V gene is TRBV2, the J gene TRBJ2-7; 11 bases are shared with TRBD2. Germline lookup yields CDR1 SNHLY and CDR2 FYNNEI. The length of the CDR3 is 17 residues. Trimming at V came to 3 bases and at J to 2 bases, leaving 9 bases not matched to a gene. The chain's CDR3 is CASSDIQGLAATYEQYF. CDR3 sequence (DNA): TGTGCCAGCAGTGACATCCAGGGACTAGCGGCGACCTACGAGCAGTACTTC.

This clone was detected a few times. The rearrangement links TRBV4-2 to TRBJ2-1, with a weak D call TRBD2 (5 bases). The CDR3 has 15 amino acids. V lost 6 bases, J lost 1 base, and 13 bases lay in between. CDR1 is LGHNA, CDR2 YNFKEQ, per germline. CDR3 nucleotides: TGTGCCAGCAGTATAACACCGGGATCCTACAATGAGCAGTTCTTC. Residues: CASSITPGSYNEQFF.

This clone has only a few counts. This chain joins TRBV7-2 and TRBJ1-5, with D tentatively TRBD1 (5 bases). CDR3 length: 16 amino acids. Germline loops: CDR1 SGHTA, CDR2 FQGNSA. Trimming took 0 bases from V and 3 from J, leaving 12 bases between them. The CDR3 reads CASSLADSGFNQPQHF. The CDR3 DNA is TGTGCCAGCAGCTTAGCAGATTCAGGGTTCAATCAGCCCCAGCATTTT.

The V call is TRBV6-5, the J call TRBJ2-5; D may be TRBD1 or TRBD2 (5 bases each). V lost 6 bases, J lost 5 bases, and 19 bases lay in between. The CDR3 length is 15 residues. Germline V gene lookup returns CDR1 MNHEY and CDR2 SVGAGI. The CDR3 spells CASSRTRGAGETQYF. CDR3 in DNA: TGTGCCAGCAGCCGGACTCGAGGGGCTGGGGAGACCCAGTACTTC.

V is TRBV28 and J is TRBJ2-1; D remains unclear. Per germline, CDR1 MDHEN and CDR2 SYDVKM. The V end lost 8 bases, the J end lost 9 bases, and 11 bases lay between the germline ends. This CDR3 is 11 amino acids long. The CDR3 DNA follows: TGTGCCAGCCGGACGTCGGGTGAGCAGTTCTTC. Translation gives CASRTSGEQFF.

The gene calls are TRBV19 and TRBJ2-1; D gene ambiguous. With 7 bases removed from V and 2 bases from J, the gap between germline ends came to 18 bases. The CDR3 length is 16 residues. Germline V gene data show CDR1 as LNHDA and CDR2 as SQIVND (reference sequence). CDR3 nucleotides: TGTGCCAGTACCTGGGGTGGGTCAGGTGCCTACAATGAGCAGTTCTTC. It codes for CASTWGGSGAYNEQFF. The full variable domain, with the rest looked up from reference TRBV19 and TRBJ2-1, is DGGITQSPKYLFRKEGQNVTLSCEQNLNHDAMYWYRQDPGQGLRLIYYSQIVNDFQKGDIAEGYSVSREKKESFPLTVTSAQKNPTAFYLCASTWGGSGAYNEQFFGPGTRLTVL.

The chain is built from TRBV10-3 and TRBJ2-3, with 10 positions matching TRBD2. The germline gives CDR1 ENHRY, CDR2 SYGVKD. The V gene end was trimmed by 2 bases and the J gene end by 0 bases; junction bases not matched to a gene: 8. The CDR3 consists of 18 residues. The CDR3 reads CAISEPGGLAESTDTQYF. The CDR3 DNA follows: TGTGCCATCAGTGAGCCAGGTGGACTAGCGGAGAGCACAGATACGCAGTATTTT.

The genes are TRBV30 and TRBJ2-2; 8 bases align to TRBD2. The V gene end was trimmed by 4 bases and the J gene end by 5 bases; junction bases not matched to a gene: 3. This CDR3 contains 13 residues. Looked up from germline, CDR1 is GTSNPN and CDR2 is SVGIG (reference sequence). For the CDR3, the DNA is TGTGCCTGGATCCCTAGCGGGACCGGGGAGCTGTTTTTT. Residues: CAWIPSGTGELFF.

This clone appeared a few times. J is TRBJ1-1 and V is TRBV2; 9 bases are shared with TRBD1. The CDR3 length is 13 residues. Losses at the gene ends were 4 bases for V and 3 bases for J; bases not matched to a gene: 0. Germline V gives CDR1 SNHLY, CDR2 FYNNEI. For the CDR3, the DNA is TGTGCCAGCAGTGGGGACAGGGACACTGAAGCTTTCTTT. It encodes CASSGDRDTEAFF.